This T cell receptor beta chain was captured in a study of CD8 T cells in ankylosing spondylitis (dated by TCRdb to 2016 to 2017). About the study as a whole: The study set out to find disease-linked TCR variants by profiling T cell receptor beta repertoires in ankylosing spondylitis patients and healthy donors. The full study cohort was made up of under 30 ankylosing spondylitis patients and 108 healthy donors. Peripheral blood samples were taken, and synovial fluid was additionally collected from ankylosing spondylitis patients.

The CDR3 spans 15 residues, from the cysteine through the phenylalanine. Only the CDR3 DNA is retained, 45 bases long and in frame from the first base. From the germline V gene, CDR1 is SQVTM and CDR2 is ANQGSEA. For this chain, trimming is 7 bases at the V end and 0 bases at the J end, and the number of junction bases without a gene match is 6. In this sample, this clonotype turned up many times. No cognate antigen has been identified for it. Within one base of it there is no much larger clone, and no base qualities were kept. This sample was sequenced with an Illumina HiSeq 2500. Quantitative 5'-RACE with molecular barcodes was the method used to prepare the TCR beta libraries. In the authors' own workflow: A new computational method, built on a probabilistic model of VDJ rearrangement, was used to identify disease-linked TCR variants. Starting from the raw public reads, TCRdb applied fastp trimming at Q25, assembled clones with MiXCR and retained in-frame beta chains. Every distinct CDR3 protein forms one entry, paired with its most common genes and DNA. The V and J calls follow TCRdb's processing rather than the paper's. This sample comprises a few hundred thousand distinct CDR3 sequences, around 22% of them detected only once. The ten top clones hold approximately 15% of the sample.

Results and caveats for the whole study, not just this receptor: Some motif variants had previously been reported in the synovial fluid and blood of reactive arthritis patients, which suggests shared mechanisms of disease initiation. According to the report, matched synovial fluid samples from ankylosing spondylitis patients were significantly enriched for the disease-linked clones. Blood from ankylosing spondylitis patients appeared to be characterized by a TCR beta motif made up of under 10 highly homologous amino acid variants. A CD8+ phenotype was shown by the disease-linked clones, which were found at relatively low frequencies in peripheral blood.

This receptor was obtained from a male donor with ankylosing spondylitis. This chain joins TRBV29-1 to TRBJ1-1; 12 of the junction bases match TRBD1. The source material was blood, either unsorted or a sorted T cell fraction (not recorded which). Here the CDR3 is given as CSARDRGLVNTEAFF. The DNA reads TGCAGCGCCCGGGACAGGGGGCTTGTGAACACTGAAGCTTTCTTT.